The 6 T cell receptor beta chains in this list originate from one sample, sequenced in a study of cytomegalovirus exposure and HLA in healthy donors (dated by TCRdb to 2016 to 2017). The library was built by means of the immunoSEQ multiplex PCR assay. For the multiplex PCR, a mixture combining 60 forward primers for TCR Vbeta segments and 13 reverse primers for TCR Jbeta segments was used. Entries here come from immuneACCESS through TCRdb and include only in-frame sequences with V and J called. Some clones fail to appear in such tables; in the studies checked, an unresolved V gene covers under half of the shortfall, and the cause of the remainder is unknown. In this sample the table shows 80,000 to 100,000 clones, around 68% of which occur a single time. The top ten hold less than 2.5% of the sample. Sequencing was carried out using PBMCs. The receptors here all came from a man aged 50-60 years in good health and CMV-seronegative.

This clone appeared a few times. This sequence joins TRBV7-2 and TRBJ2-7; no clear D gene. V was pared by 6 bases and J by 3 bases, with 15 bases between. The CDR3 has 14 amino acids. Germline V gives CDR1 SGHTA, CDR2 FQGNSA. The CDR3 nucleotides read TGTGCCAGCAGTCCCACCTGGCAGAACTACGAGCAGTACTTC. Its translation is CASSPTWQNYEQYF.

The V and J genes are TRBV19 and TRBJ2-5; D remains ambiguous. The closer fit of TRBJ2-7 to the DNA end suggests the J call may be wrong. CDR3 length: 13 amino acids. In germline, CDR1 is LNHDA, CDR2 SQIVND (reference sequence). CDR3 in amino acids: CASSTQMTYEQYF. The CDR3 DNA reads as TGTGCCAGTAGTACACAGATGACCTACGAGCAGTACTTC.

The chain links TRBV27 to TRBJ2-7; TRBD2 matches at 11 bases. The germline V gene has CDR1 MNHEY and CDR2 SMNVEV (reference sequence). V shed 4 bases and J 2 bases; nucleotides not matched to a gene: 7. This CDR3 is 16 amino acids long. The CDR3 DNA reads as TGTGCCAGCAGTTCATTGGTGACTAGCGGGACCTACGAGCAGTACTTC. Encoded protein: CASSSLVTSGTYEQYF.

This chain links TRBV5-5 with TRBJ1-6, with D possibly being TRBD1 (5 bases). This CDR3 comprises 17 residues. Between the trimmed V and J ends, which lost 4 bases and 2 bases, there was a span of 16 bases. Germline loops: CDR1 SGHKS, CDR2 YYEKEE (reference sequence). CDR3 amino acids: CASSLGIGTTYNSPLHF. In nucleotides, the CDR3 is TGTGCCAGCAGCCTGGGGATCGGGACTACCTATAATTCACCCCTCCACTTT.

V gene TRBV6-6 combines with J gene TRBJ1-4; possibly TRBD1 for D (5 bases). Trimming removed 6 bases at V and 7 bases at J, with 18 bases between. This CDR3 is 15 amino acids long. Germline V gene data show CDR1 as MNHNY and CDR2 as SVGAGI (reference sequence). The CDR3 here is CASSSASGVSEKLFF. CDR3 bases: TGTGCCAGCAGCTCGGCGTCGGGGGTTAGTGAAAAACTGTTTTTT.

This chain uses TRBV7-2 with TRBJ2-7, with D tentatively TRBD1 (5 bases). Germline V gene data show CDR1 as SGHTA and CDR2 as FQGNSA. CDR3 length equals 14 residues. V lost 5 bases, J lost 1 base, and 12 bases lay in between. CDR3 coding DNA: TGTGCCAGCAGCATTTGGGGCGCTTCCTACGAGCAGTACTTC. It is translated as CASSIWGASYEQYF.